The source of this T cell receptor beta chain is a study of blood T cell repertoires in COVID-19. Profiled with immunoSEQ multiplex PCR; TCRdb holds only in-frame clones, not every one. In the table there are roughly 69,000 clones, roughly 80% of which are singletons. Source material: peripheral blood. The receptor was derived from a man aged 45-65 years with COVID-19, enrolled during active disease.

CDR3 DNA: TGTGCCAGCAGCCGTCCCACAGGGCCAGGAGAGACCCAGTACTTC. Protein sequence: CASSRPTGPGETQYF. The V call is TRBV14, the J call TRBJ2-5, with a possible D match to TRBD1 (6 bases). Trimming pared 4 bases from V and 4 bases from J, leaving 16 bases between. There are 15 residues in the CDR3. Germline V gene lookup returns CDR1 SGHDN and CDR2 FVKESK.